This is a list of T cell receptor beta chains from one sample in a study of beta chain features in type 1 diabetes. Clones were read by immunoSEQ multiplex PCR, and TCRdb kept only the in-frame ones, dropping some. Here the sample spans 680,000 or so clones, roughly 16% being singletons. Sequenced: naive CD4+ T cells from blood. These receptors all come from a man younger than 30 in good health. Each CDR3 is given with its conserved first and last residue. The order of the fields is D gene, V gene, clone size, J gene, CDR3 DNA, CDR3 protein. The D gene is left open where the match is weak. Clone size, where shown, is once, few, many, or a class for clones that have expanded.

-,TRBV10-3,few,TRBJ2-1,TGTGCCATCACCCCGTCCCGAGACGGGAAGTACAATGAGCAGTTCTTC,CAITPSRDGKYNEQFF
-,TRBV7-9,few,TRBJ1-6,TGTGCCAGCAGCCTAGACTGGGGATGGGACCTCCAATATAATTCACCCCTCCACTTT,CASSLDWGWDLQYNSPLHF
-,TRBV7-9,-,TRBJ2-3,TGTGCCAGCAGCTTACGTTGGTTCTCTAGCACAGATACGCAGTATTTT,CASSLRWFSSTDTQYF
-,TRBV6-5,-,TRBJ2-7,TGTGCCAGCAGTTCCCCAAACTACGAGCAGTACTTC,CASSSPNYEQYF
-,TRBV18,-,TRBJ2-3,TGTGCCAGCTCTTCGAAGTCCACGGATACGCAGTATTTT,CASSSKSTDTQYF
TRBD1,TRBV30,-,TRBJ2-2,TGTGCCTGGAGTCGGGAGGACAGGGGTTTTGTAGGACGTAGGGGTCGGTCCGGGGAGCTGTTTTTT,CAWSREDRGFVGRRGRSGELFF
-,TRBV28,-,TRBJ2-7,TGTGCCACCTTGGCCCCCTACGAGCAGTACTTC,CATLAPYEQYF
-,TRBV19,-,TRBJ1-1,TGTGCCAGTAGTGCGGACAGTTTGAACACTGAAGCTTTCTTT,CASSADSLNTEAFF
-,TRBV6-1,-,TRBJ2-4,TGTGCCAGCAGTGAAGCGCTTAGAAGGGGTAGGGGAAACATTCAGTACTTC,CASSEALRRGRGNIQYF
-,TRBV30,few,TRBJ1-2,TGTGCCTGGAGCGGGCTGGCAGGGACCTATGGCTACACCTTC,CAWSGLAGTYGYTF
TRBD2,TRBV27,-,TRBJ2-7,TGTGCCAGCAGTTTAGAGGGTCGTAGCGGGGAGCAGTACTTC,CASSLEGRSGEQYF
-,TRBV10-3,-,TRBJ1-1,TGTGCCATCAGATCCACAGACAGAAGGACTGACACTGAAGCTTTCTTT,CAIRSTDRRTDTEAFF
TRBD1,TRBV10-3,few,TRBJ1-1,TGTGCGTCAGTAGACAGGGGGTTTTTGAACACTGAAGCTTTCTTT,CASVDRGFLNTEAFF
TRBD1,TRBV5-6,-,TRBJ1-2,TGTGCCAGCAGCTTGGACAGGGGGGCTTATGGCTACACCTTC,CASSLDRGAYGYTF
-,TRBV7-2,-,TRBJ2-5,TGTGCCAGCAGCTTAAGCACAGTACAAGAGACCCAGTACTTC,CASSLSTVQETQYF
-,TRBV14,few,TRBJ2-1,TGTGCCAGCAGCCAACGTAATGGTGGGAGCGCTAGCTCCTACAATGAGCAGTTCTTC,CASSQRNGGSASSYNEQFF
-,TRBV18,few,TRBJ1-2,TGTGCCAGCTCACCACCGCCGGGGCCCCGATCTGACGGCTACACCTTC,CASSPPPGPRSDGYTF
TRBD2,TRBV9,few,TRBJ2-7,TGTGCCAGCAGCGGGACTAGCGGGAGCTCCTACGAGCAGTACTTC,CASSGTSGSSYEQYF
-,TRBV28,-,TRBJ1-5,TGTGCCAGCACCCAAATGGGCCAGGGTGTCAGGAGTCAGCCCCAGCATTTT,CASTQMGQGVRSQPQHF
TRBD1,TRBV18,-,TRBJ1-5,TGTGCCAGCTCCCAGGACAGGGGGCGAAGTAGCAATCAGCCCCAGCATTTT,CASSQDRGRSSNQPQHF
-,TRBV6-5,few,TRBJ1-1,TGTGCCAGCAGTCCCCCGGCGAACACTGAAGCTTTCTTT,CASSPPANTEAFF
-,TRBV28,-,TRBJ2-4,TGTGCCAGCACCGGGGCAAAGGGATTAGCCAAAAACATTCAGTACTTC,CASTGAKGLAKNIQYF
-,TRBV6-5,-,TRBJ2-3,TGTGCCAGCAGAAGGGCGGGGTCGGGCGCAGATACGCAGTATTTT,CASRRAGSGADTQYF
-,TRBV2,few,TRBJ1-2,TGTGCCAGCACTGAGACAATCTATGGCTACACCTTC,CASTETIYGYTF
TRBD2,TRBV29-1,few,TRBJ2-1,TGCAGCCTGCGGACTAGCGGGGGTCATGAGCAGTTCTTC,CSLRTSGGHEQFF
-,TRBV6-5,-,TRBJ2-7,TGTGCCAGCAGTTACTCGTTCGAAGGGGGCTACGAGCAGTACTTC,CASSYSFEGGYEQYF
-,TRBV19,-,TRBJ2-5,TGTGCCAGTAGTCTTGGGGCGCGGGAGACCCAGTACTTC,CASSLGARETQYF
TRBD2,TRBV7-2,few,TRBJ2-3,TGTGCCAGCAGCTTAGCCTGGGCGGGAGTAGGAGATACGCAGTATTTT,CASSLAWAGVGDTQYF
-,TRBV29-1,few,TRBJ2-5,TGCAGCGTTGAAGGTGGAAAGGCCCAGTACTTC,CSVEGGKAQYF
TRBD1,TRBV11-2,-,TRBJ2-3,TGTGCCAGCAGCTTTGGACAGGGTGGGAATACGCAGTATTTT,CASSFGQGGNTQYF
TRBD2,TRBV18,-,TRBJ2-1,TGTGCCAGCTCCCCGGGACTAGCGGGTTACTACAATGAGCAGTTCTTC,CASSPGLAGYYNEQFF
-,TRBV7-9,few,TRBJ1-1,TGTGCCAGCAGCTTAGAAGCTGAAGCTTTCTTT,CASSLEAEAFF